This entry lists 15 T cell receptor beta chains sequenced from one sample in a study of T cell responses to AZD1222 COVID-19 vaccine. The assay was immunoSEQ multiplex PCR, and TCRdb's table has in-frame clones only and misses some. Here the sample spans around 35,000 clones, 80% to 90% being singletons. This material consisted of peripheral blood, taken on day 0 of AZD1222 vaccination. The receptors shown here come from an adult in good health.

V is TRBV7-8 and J is TRBJ2-7; TRBD1 matches 12 bases. Germline assignment: CDR1 SGHVS and CDR2 FQNEAQ. The length of the CDR3 is 18 residues. J was trimmed by 7 bases and V by 2 bases; bases with no gene match: 15. CDR3 residues: CASSLRSAGTGGSWEQYF. CDR3 DNA: TGTGCCAGCAGCTTACGATCGGCGGGGACAGGGGGCTCGTGGGAGCAGTACTTC. Together with reference TRBV7-8 and TRBJ2-7, the CDR3 gives the full variable domain: GAGVSQSPRYKVAKRGQDVALRCDPISGHVSLFWYQQALGQGPEFLTYFQNEAQLDKSGLPSDRFFAERPEGSVSTLKIQRTQQEDSAVYLCASSLRSAGTGGSWEQYFGPGTRLTVT.

J is TRBJ2-3 and V is TRBV15; no clear D gene. Trimming cost V 0 bases and J 0 bases, with 13 bases left between them. The CDR3 contains 17 residues. Germline lookup yields CDR1 LNHNV and CDR2 YYDKDF (reference sequence). In nucleotides, the CDR3 is TGTGCCACCAGCAGAGATAGGTTTGGGCCTAGCACAGATACGCAGTATTTT. Its translation is CATSRDRFGPSTDTQYF. The whole variable domain, remainder taken from reference TRBV15 and TRBJ2-3, is DAMVIQNPRYQVTQFGKPVTLSCSQTLNHNVMYWYQQKSSQAPKLLFHYYDKDFNNEADTPDNFQSRRPNTSFCFLDIRSPGLGDTAMYLCATSRDRFGPSTDTQYFGPGTRLTVL.

The chain has TRBV6-1 and TRBJ2-1; 9 positions match TRBD1. V lost 4 bases, J lost 9 bases, and 13 bases stayed unmatched. The CDR3 covers 16 residues. Germline CDR1 MNHNS, CDR2 SASEGT. The CDR3, as DNA: TGTGCCAGCAGTGGCTTCCCGGGACAGGGAACTGCTGAGCAGTTCTTC. Its protein is CASSGFPGQGTAEQFF.

This chain uses TRBV3-1 (or the pseudogene TRBV3-2) with TRBJ1-6, with TRBD1 as a possible D gene (6 bases). The CDR3 spans 15 residues. The germline V gene encodes CDR1 LGHDT and CDR2 YNNKEL (reference sequence). Trimming left V 1 base short and J 10 bases short, with 14 bases between. The chain's CDR3 is CASSQGLGAWSPLHF. DNA for the CDR3: TGTGCCAGCAGCCAAGGGCTGGGGGCCTGGTCACCCCTCCACTTT.

This chain joins TRBV7-3 and TRBJ2-1; D tentatively reads TRBD1 or TRBD2 (5 bases each). CDR1 is SGHTA and CDR2 is FQGTGA in the germline V gene. Deletions cut 5 bases from V and 3 bases from J, with 26 bases between. The CDR3 has 19 residues. CDR3 coding DNA: TGTGCCAGCAGCCTCCTACCCCCCGGGCAGGGACCCCTCTACAATGAGCAGTTCTTC. This translates into CASSLLPPGQGPLYNEQFF.

The CDR3 nucleotides read TGTGCCAGCAGCTTGGGAGGGACCGGGGAGCTGTTTTTT. It codes for CASSLGGTGELFF. The chain uses TRBV5-5 and TRBJ2-2, with D tentatively TRBD2 (5 bases). There are 13 residues in the CDR3. Trimming cost V 0 bases and J 5 bases, with 5 bases left between them. The V gene's germline CDR1 is SGHKS and CDR2 YYEKEE (reference sequence).

The chain joins TRBV18 to TRBJ2-1, with 7 bases aligning to TRBD1. CDR1 is KGHSH and CDR2 is LQKENI in the germline V gene. Losses at the gene ends were 6 bases for V and 4 bases for J; bases not matched to a gene: 9. This CDR3 comprises 15 residues. In DNA form, the CDR3 reads TGTGCCAGCTCCCCCCGGGACAGCCTTTACAATGAGCAGTTCTTC. Translated: CASSPRDSLYNEQFF.

The V call is TRBV6-6, the J call TRBJ1-2, with TRBD1 matching 9 bases. V lost 4 bases to trimming and J lost 4 bases; unmatched junction nucleotides: 4. This CDR3 contains 14 residues. Per germline, CDR1 MNHNY and CDR2 SVGAGI (reference sequence). CDR3 sequence (DNA): TGTGCCAGCAGTTCCCGGGACAGGGCCTATGGCTACACCTTC. Encoded protein: CASSSRDRAYGYTF.

This chain joins TRBV6-5 and TRBJ1-1, with D uncertain. V lost 7 bases, J lost 1 base, and 13 bases lay in between. Germline-derived CDR1 and CDR2 are MNHEY and SVGAGI. This CDR3 is 14 amino acids long. CDR3 DNA sequence: TGTGCCAGCACCTCCGCGCAGACGAACACTGAAGCTTTCTTT. Protein: CASTSAQTNTEAFF.

This clone was detected only once. The rearrangement uses TRBV5-1 and TRBJ2-7; 15 bases are a match to TRBD2. Germline V gene lookup returns CDR1 SGHRS and CDR2 YFSETQ. This CDR3 region has 18 residues. The trim removed 5 bases at V and 0 bases at J, leaving 9 bases unmatched. CDR3 sequence reads: CASSQPGLAGGYSYEQYF. The CDR3 DNA is TGCGCCAGCAGTCAACCGGGACTAGCGGGAGGTTACTCCTACGAGCAGTACTTC.

V is TRBV28 and J is TRBJ1-4, with D maybe TRBD1 (6 bases). The CDR3 is 16 residues long. Germline loops: CDR1 MDHEN, CDR2 SYDVKM. V gave up 6 bases and J gave up 0 bases, with 14 bases separating them. The CDR3 region has the DNA TGTGCCAGCAGATTGGGACAAGAAACAACTAATGAAAAACTGTTTTTT. It specifies CASRLGQETTNEKLFF.

This rearrangement joins TRBV4-1 to TRBJ2-1; 7 bases fit TRBD1. This CDR3 is 14 amino acids long. Trimming at V came to 1 base and at J to 6 bases, leaving 3 bases not matched to a gene. Germline CDR1 is MGHRA and CDR2 is YSYEKL. The CDR3 protein is CASSQGAGGNEQFF. The CDR3 DNA reads TGCGCCAGCAGCCAAGGCGCAGGGGGCAATGAGCAGTTCTTC.

The chain links TRBV4-1 to TRBJ1-2, with TRBD1 matching 9 bases. The CDR3 length is 14 residues. Germline V lookup: CDR1 MGHRA, CDR2 YSYEKL. The V and J ends lost 0 bases and 7 bases, in that order; junction bases with no gene match: 3. The CDR3 nucleotides read TGCGCCAGCAGCCAAGACCCGGGACAGGGTGGCTACACCTTC. Protein sequence: CASSQDPGQGGYTF.

The chain recombines TRBV4-1 with TRBJ2-4; tentatively, D is TRBD1 or TRBD2 (5 bases each). The CDR3 is 15 amino acids. Per the germline V gene, CDR1 is MGHRA and CDR2 is YSYEKL. Trimming cost V 5 bases and J 2 bases, with 13 bases left between them. The CDR3: CASSKGRRTKNIQYF. DNA of the CDR3: TGCGCCAGCAGCAAGGGACGTCGCACCAAAAACATTCAGTACTTC.

The J gene is TRBJ1-4, the V gene TRBV7-9; TRBD1 aligns across 7 bases. The length of the CDR3 is 15 residues. J was trimmed by 8 bases and V by 1 base; bases with no gene match: 7. Germline-derived CDR1 and CDR2 are SEHNR and FQNEAQ (reference sequence). In DNA, the CDR3 is TGTGCCAGCAGCTTAGGAACAGGGGAGCGGGAAAAACTGTTTTTT. This gives the protein CASSLGTGEREKLFF.